This T cell receptor beta chain was recovered during a study of T cell responses to AZD1222 COVID-19 vaccine. CDR3 length: 17 amino acids. Germline CDR1 reads SGHDT; CDR2 reads YYEEEE. V shed 5 bases and J shed 1 base, with 16 bases lying between them. Assay used: immunoSEQ multiplex PCR; TCRdb lists only in-frame clones, some missing. Among fewer than 150,000 clones, 88% were seen once, and the ten largest hold roughly 5.2%. This chain connects TRBV5-6 to TRBJ2-6; a weak D match, TRBD2 (6 bases). The receptor was isolated from an adult who received the AZD1222 COVID-19 vaccine. This specimen was peripheral blood, taken 28 days after the second AZD1222 dose. CDR3 loop: CASRVVGGRSGANVLTF. CDR3 in DNA: TGTGCCAGCAGGGTCGTTGGAGGGAGGTCTGGGGCCAACGTCCTGACTTTC.